What follows describes a single T cell receptor beta chain. TCRdb's copy holds only in-frame clones and misses some; the assay was immunoSEQ multiplex PCR. This sample has 85,000 to 120,000 clones; 75% to 90% occur once, and the top ten carry 4% to 5.5%. V lost 7 bases and J lost 5, with 14 bases in between. The CDR3 spans 12 residues. CDR1 SQVTM and CDR2 ANQGSEA come from the germline V gene. This sample stems from a study of blood T cell repertoires in COVID-19. The overall study: Sources were T cells, B-cell-depleted T cells, or PBMCs; the material itself was cDNA or gDNA.

The V call is TRBV29-1, the J call TRBJ2-5, with unresolved D. The sequencing input was peripheral blood. The TCR originated in a woman aged 45-65 years with COVID-19, enrolled during active disease. The CDR3 here is CSAAGYGETQYF. In nucleotides, the CDR3 is TGCAGCGCCGCCGGATACGGGGAGACCCAGTACTTC.